The 6 T cell receptor beta chains below were found in one sample sequenced in a study of shared clonotypes between healthy human individuals. Some clones are missing from TCRdb's copy, which holds only in-frame ones; the method was immunoSEQ multiplex PCR. The sample includes roughly 1.5 million clones, approximately 98% of them seen just once. The sequencing input was naive CD4+ T cells sorted from blood. Subset: CD45RA+ positively selected. All receptors derive from a man younger than 40 in good health.

Written as DNA, the CDR3 is TGTGCTAGTGGTCTGGGACAGGGGAGAGGGCCGAACACCGGGGAGCTGTTTTTT. Translating it yields CASGLGQGRGPNTGELFF. The chain recombines TRBV12-5 with TRBJ2-2, with TRBD1 identical over 10 bases. The CDR3 extends over 18 amino acids. J lost 0 bases, V lost 5 bases, and 9 bases had no gene match. Germline CDR1 reads LGHNT; CDR2 reads FRNRAP. The whole variable domain, remainder taken from reference TRBV12-5 and TRBJ2-2, is DARVTQTPRHKVTEMGQEVTMRCQPILGHNTVFWYRQTMMQGLELLAYFRNRAPLDDSGMPKDRFSAEMPDATLATLKIQPSEPRDSAVYFCASGLGQGRGPNTGELFFGEGSRLTVL.

The rearrangement links TRBV9 to TRBJ2-7, with 7 bases lining up with TRBD2. The CDR3 length is 17 residues. Trimming took 2 bases from V and 5 from J; bases not matched to a gene: 16. Germline CDR1 reads SGDLS; CDR2 reads YYNGEE. CDR3 region: CASSVSVGGRSPDEQYF. CDR3 DNA sequence: TGTGCCAGCAGCGTCTCGGTTGGCGGGAGAAGTCCCGACGAGCAGTACTTC.

The genes are TRBV5-1 and TRBJ1-2; 9 bases fit TRBD1. Trimming removed 5 bases from V and 6 bases from J; junction bases left unmatched: 11. The CDR3 sequence is 15 residues long. Germline V gene data show CDR1 as SGHRS and CDR2 as YFSETQ. The DNA for the CDR3 is TGCGCCAGCAGGGCCGCCGGGGACAGGGTGGATGGCTACACCTTC. Amino acids: CASRAAGDRVDGYTF.

The V gene is TRBV27, the J gene TRBJ2-7; tentative D call: TRBD1 (6 bases). The V end was cut by 8 bases, the J end by 2 bases, with 13 bases between. Germline assignment: CDR1 MNHEY and CDR2 SMNVEV (reference sequence). This CDR3 is built from 13 residues. Here the CDR3 DNA reads TGTGCCAGCGTGGGACACCGACCCTACGAGCAGTACTTC. Residues: CASVGHRPYEQYF.

This clone appeared once. This rearrangement joins TRBV5-1 to TRBJ2-4; D remains unclear. Germline CDR1 and CDR2: SGHRS and YFSETQ. The CDR3 has 14 residues. Trimming cost V 2 bases and J 0 bases, with 6 bases left between them. The CDR3: CASSFGEAKNIQYF. In DNA, the CDR3 is TGCGCCAGCAGCTTTGGGGAAGCCAAAAACATTCAGTACTTC. The full variable domain, completed using reference TRBV5-1 and TRBJ2-4, is KAGVTQTPRYLIKTRGQQVTLSCSPISGHRSVSWYQQTPGQGLQFLFEYFSETQRNKGNFPGRFSGRQFSNSRSEMNVSTLELGDSALYLCASSFGEAKNIQYFGAGTRLSVL.

This rearrangement joins TRBV10-3 to TRBJ2-1; 8 bases agree with TRBD2. The CDR3 spans 15 residues. Trimming at V came to 9 bases and at J to 0 bases, leaving 7 bases not matched to a gene. Germline V CDR1 and CDR2: ENHRY, SYGVKD. CDR3 protein: CAMSGGPGSYNEQFF. The CDR3 DNA is TGTGCCATGAGCGGGGGACCCGGCTCCTACAATGAGCAGTTCTTC.